This TCR beta chain was identified in a study of blood T cell repertoires in COVID-19. Per the original methods: Using reference gene primer amplification, nucleated cell counts were estimated. Profiled with immunoSEQ multiplex PCR; TCRdb holds only in-frame clones, not every one. V, J and clone size are taken as reported in that table, and D and trimming were inferred from the DNA itself. Among 130,000 to 150,000 clones listed, 80% to 90% were seen once. The CDR3 totals 14 residues. Losses at the gene ends were 6 bases for V and 4 bases for J; bases not matched to a gene: 1. The germline gives CDR1 LNHDA, CDR2 SQIVND (reference sequence).

The gene calls are TRBV19 and TRBJ2-2; 11 bases match TRBD1. The sequencing sample was made of peripheral blood. The receptor comes from a woman aged 60 to 75 with COVID-19, enrolled during active disease. In DNA, the CDR3 is TGTGCCAGTAGAGGGACAGGGGGCACCGGGGAGCTGTTTTTT. Encoded protein: CASRGTGGTGELFF.